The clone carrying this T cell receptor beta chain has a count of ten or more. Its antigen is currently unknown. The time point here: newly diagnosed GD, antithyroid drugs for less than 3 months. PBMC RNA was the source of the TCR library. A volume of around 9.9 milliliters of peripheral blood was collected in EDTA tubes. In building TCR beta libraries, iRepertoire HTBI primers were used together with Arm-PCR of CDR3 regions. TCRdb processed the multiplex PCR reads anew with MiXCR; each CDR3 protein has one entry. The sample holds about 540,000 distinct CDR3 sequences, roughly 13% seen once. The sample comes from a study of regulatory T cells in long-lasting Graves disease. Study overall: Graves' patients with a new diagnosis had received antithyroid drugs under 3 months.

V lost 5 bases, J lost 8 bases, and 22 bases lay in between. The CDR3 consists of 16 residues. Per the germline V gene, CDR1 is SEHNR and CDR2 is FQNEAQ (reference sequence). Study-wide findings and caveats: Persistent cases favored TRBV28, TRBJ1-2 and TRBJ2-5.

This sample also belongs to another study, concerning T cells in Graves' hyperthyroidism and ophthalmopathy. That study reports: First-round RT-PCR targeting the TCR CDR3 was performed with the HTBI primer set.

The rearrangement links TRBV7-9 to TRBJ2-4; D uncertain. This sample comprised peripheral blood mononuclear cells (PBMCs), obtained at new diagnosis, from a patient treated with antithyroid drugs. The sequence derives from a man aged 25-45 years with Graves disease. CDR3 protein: CASSPLPYSPRDIQYF. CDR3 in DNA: TGTGCCAGCAGCCCCCTCCCGTACAGTCCCCGGGACATTCAGTACTTC.